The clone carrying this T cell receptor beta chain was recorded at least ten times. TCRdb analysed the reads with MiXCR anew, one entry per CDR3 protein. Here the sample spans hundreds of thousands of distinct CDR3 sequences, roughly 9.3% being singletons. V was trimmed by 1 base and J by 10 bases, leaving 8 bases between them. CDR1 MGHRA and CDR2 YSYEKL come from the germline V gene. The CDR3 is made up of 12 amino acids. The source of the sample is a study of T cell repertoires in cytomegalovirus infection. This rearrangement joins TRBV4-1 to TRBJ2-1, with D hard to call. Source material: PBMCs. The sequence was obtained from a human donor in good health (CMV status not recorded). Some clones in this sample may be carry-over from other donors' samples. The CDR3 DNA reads TGCGCCAGCAGCCAAGTGGTAGGGGAGCAGTTCTTC. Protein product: CASSQVVGEQFF.